This entry describes one T cell receptor beta chain. The junction differs from germline at one of its ends, possibly a read error. These data belong to a study of blood T cell repertoires in COVID-19. The data were produced by immunoSEQ multiplex PCR, yet TCRdb's version contains in-frame clones alone and is incomplete. This table holds 120,000 to 150,000 clones, 84% found once. Germline-derived CDR1 and CDR2 are DFQATT and SNEGSKA (reference sequence). CDR3 length: 11 residues. Sequencing input: peripheral blood. The receptor was isolated from a human donor in a cohort sampled during active COVID-19. The V gene is TRBV20-1, the J gene TRBJ2-7, with TRBD2 as a possible D gene (5 bases). The CDR3 coding sequence is TGCAGTGCCAGAGGAGGTTCCCTTTCCTCTTTC. This sequence encodes CSARGGSLSSF.